One and the same sample provided the 15 T cell receptor beta chains below, sequenced in a study of follicular helper T cells after annual influenza vaccination. Regarding time point: 2015-2016 season, pre-vaccination. Assay: immunoSEQ multiplex PCR; the TCRdb copy retains only in-frame clones and omits some. The sample comprises approximately 6,200 clones, approximately 85% of which are singletons, and around 1.1% rests with the top ten. The sample here was CXCR5+ CD38- circulating T follicular helper cells from blood, taken on the day of influenza vaccination. The subset here: circulating Tfh, non-naive CD4+CXCR5+PD-1+ (ICOS+CD38+ or ICOS-CD38-). The receptors were sampled from an adult who received the influenza vaccine.

CDR3 nucleotide sequence: TGTGCCAGCTCACCAGAGACAGGCACTTCTAACTATGGCTACACCTTC. The encoded protein is CASSPETGTSNYGYTF. The chain is built from TRBV18 and TRBJ1-2, with D possibly matching TRBD1 (6 bases). Germline CDR1 and CDR2: KGHSH and LQKENI. The CDR3 is made up of 16 amino acids. The V and J ends lost 2 bases and 0 bases respectively, with 13 bases between them.

The rearrangement links TRBV11-2 to TRBJ2-3, with D possibly called TRBD1 or TRBD2 (5 bases each). The CDR3 spans 16 residues. Germline-derived CDR1 and CDR2 are SGHAT and FQNNGV. Trimming stripped 6 bases from V and 4 bases from J, with 20 bases between. The CDR3, as DNA: TGTGCCAGCAGGAATTGGGGCCGGGGAAGTTCAGATACGCAGTATTTT. It translates to CASRNWGRGSSDTQYF.

This chain joins TRBV28 and TRBJ1-3; D is unresolved. Trimming left V 6 bases short and J 1 base short, with 7 bases between. The CDR3 totals 13 residues. The germline gives CDR1 MDHEN, CDR2 SYDVKM. The CDR3 bases are TGTGCCAGCAGAGAGTCATCTGGAAACACCATATATTTT. As protein: CASRESSGNTIYF. The full variable domain, with the rest looked up from reference TRBV28 and TRBJ1-3, is DVKVTQSSRYLVKRTGEKVFLECVQDMDHENMFWYRQDPGLGLRLIYFSYDVKMKEKGDIPEGYSVSREKKERFSLILESASTNQTSMYLCASRESSGNTIYFGEGSWLTVV.

The chain has TRBV5-6 and TRBJ2-2, with TRBD1 matching over 8 bases. The germline V gene has CDR1 SGHDT and CDR2 YYEEEE. The CDR3 consists of 18 residues. The V gene end was trimmed by 3 bases and the J gene end by 2 bases; junction bases not matched to a gene: 12. The DNA for the CDR3 is TGTGCCAGCAGCTCAAGAGCCCCGGGACAGGCAAACACCGGGGAGCTGTTTTTT. Translation: CASSSRAPGQANTGELFF. The full variable domain, rest sourced from reference TRBV5-6 and TRBJ2-2, is DAGVTQSPTHLIKTRGQQVTLRCSPKSGHDTVSWYQQALGQGPQFIFQYYEEEERQRGNFPDRFSGHQFPNYSSELNVNALLLGDSALYLCASSSRAPGQANTGELFFGEGSRLTVL.

The rearrangement joins TRBV25-1 to TRBJ2-2; the match to TRBD1 covers 9 bases. The trim removed 10 bases at V and 4 bases at J, leaving 7 bases unmatched. Germline assignment: CDR1 MGHDK and CDR2 SYGVNS. The CDR3 loop spans 14 amino acids. CDR3 coding DNA: TGTGCCACCTCACAGGGGGCGCGCACCGGGGAGCTGTTTTTT. Its translation is CATSQGARTGELFF. The full variable domain, with the rest looked up from reference TRBV25-1 and TRBJ2-2, is EADIYQTPRYLVIGTGKKITLECSQTMGHDKMYWYQQDPGMELHLIHYSYGVNSTEKGDLSSESTVSRIRTEHFPLTLESARPSHTSQYLCATSQGARTGELFFGEGSRLTVL.

This sequence joins TRBV6-6 and TRBJ2-7; TRBD2 agrees at 8 bases. Germline-derived CDR1 and CDR2 are MNHNY and SVGAGI (reference sequence). V lost 7 bases, J lost 4 bases, and 12 bases stayed unmatched. The CDR3 runs 15 residues. The CDR3 nucleotides read TGTGCCAGCACTTCCGGACTAGCCGGGATTTACGAGCAGTACTTC. Translation gives CASTSGLAGIYEQYF.

J is TRBJ2-4 and V is TRBV19; 8 nucleotides align to TRBD1. Per the germline V gene, CDR1 is LNHDA and CDR2 is SQIVND (reference sequence). J lost 7 bases, V lost 3 bases, and 5 bases had no gene match. CDR3 length: 14 residues. The DNA of the CDR3 is TGTGCCAGTAGTATTGACAGGGGCGGCAACATTCAGTACTTC. The encoded protein is CASSIDRGGNIQYF.

On this clone: A junction boundary mismatches the germline segment, possibly from a read error. The chain recombines TRBV7-7 with TRBJ2-5; 9 positions match TRBD2. Germline V CDR1 and CDR2: SSHAT, FNYEAQ (reference sequence). The length of the CDR3 is 14 residues. This CDR3 reads CASSSQTSGGTQYF. Here the CDR3 DNA reads TGTGCTAGCAGCTCCCAGACTAGCGGTGGGACCCAGTACTTC.

J is TRBJ2-7 and V is TRBV11-2, with D unclear. The CDR3 covers 15 residues. The germline gives CDR1 SGHAT, CDR2 FQNNGV. V shed 1 base and J shed 1 base, with 11 bases lying between them. CDR3: CASSLVRRLSYEQYF. CDR3 nucleotides: TGTGCCAGCAGCTTAGTACGACGGCTATCCTACGAGCAGTACTTC.

CDR3: CASSMPAGGSWDEQYF. The CDR3 DNA is TGTGCCAGTAGTATGCCTGCAGGGGGAAGTTGGGACGAGCAGTACTTC. The chain employs TRBV19 and TRBJ2-7; TRBD1 aligns across 7 bases. Germline V gene data show CDR1 as LNHDA and CDR2 as SQIVND (reference sequence). The CDR3 is made up of 16 amino acids. J was trimmed by 5 bases and V by 3 bases; bases with no gene match: 13.

The chain joins TRBV5-4 to TRBJ1-1, with a possible D match to TRBD1 (5 bases). V lost 4 bases and J 3 bases, leaving 10 bases between the germline ends. Germline CDR1 SGHNT, CDR2 YYREEE (reference sequence). This CDR3 region has 13 residues. The CDR3 reads CASSLPRDTEAFF. CDR3 sequence (DNA): TGTGCCAGCAGCCTTCCCAGGGACACTGAAGCTTTCTTT.

The chain joins TRBV25-1 to TRBJ1-3; D is unclear. The CDR3 has 12 residues. CDR1 and CDR2 from the germline V gene are MGHDK and SYGVNS. V lost 5 bases to trimming and J lost 6 bases, with 8 bases between them. Written as DNA, the CDR3 is TGTGCCAGCAGTAGATCCGTAAACACCATATATTTT. Translation: CASSRSVNTIYF.

The chain links TRBV28 to TRBJ2-2; 16 bases fit TRBD2. Germline loops: CDR1 MDHEN, CDR2 SYDVKM. CDR3 size: 15 residues. V gave up 4 bases and J gave up 8 bases; unmatched junction bases: 1. The CDR3 nucleotides read TGTGCCAGCAGTTCGGGACTAGCGGGAGGGGGGGAGCTGTTTTTT. This encodes CASSSGLAGGGELFF.

The chain uses TRBV7-8 and TRBJ2-2; D may match TRBD1 or TRBD2 (5 bases each). CDR3 length: 15 amino acids. Deletions cut 4 bases from V and 1 base from J, with 10 bases between. In germline, CDR1 is SGHVS, CDR2 FQNEAQ. CDR3 residues: CASSSRDGNTGELFF. The CDR3 DNA follows: TGTGCCAGCAGCTCCCGGGACGGGAACACCGGGGAGCTGTTTTTT. The variable domain in full, with the rest retrieved from reference TRBV7-8 and TRBJ2-2, is GAGVSQSPRYKVAKRGQDVALRCDPISGHVSLFWYQQALGQGPEFLTYFQNEAQLDKSGLPSDRFFAERPEGSVSTLKIQRTQQEDSAVYLCASSSRDGNTGELFFGEGSRLTVL.

The chain recombines TRBV6-5 with TRBJ2-1, with 8 nucleotides matching TRBD2. V shed 2 bases and J 6 bases; nucleotides not matched to a gene: 9. This CDR3 region has 16 residues. Germline V gene data show CDR1 as MNHEY and CDR2 as SVGAGI. This chain's CDR3 is CASSYGVGLGGNEQFF. The CDR3, as DNA: TGTGCCAGCAGTTACGGGGTGGGACTAGGCGGCAATGAGCAGTTCTTC.